These 23 T cell receptor beta chains came from one sample sequenced in a study of PD-L1 blockade in urothelial cancer. The time point denotes: peripheral blood 6 weeks after treatment start. Method: immunoSEQ multiplex PCR; TCRdb's copy keeps in-frame clones and lacks some. The repertoire holds 83,000 or so clones, with less than 85% as singletons. Sequencing used PBMCs, obtained around atezolizumab (anti-PD-L1) treatment. All receptors come from a man between 65 and 79 years old with urothelial cancer.

The genes are TRBV5-6 and TRBJ2-7, with 11 bases aligning to TRBD2. V lost 2 bases and J lost 5; bases outside the gene matches: 3. CDR1 and CDR2 (germline): SGHDT, YYEEEE. The CDR3 contains 14 residues. CDR3 nucleotides: TGTGCCAGCAGCTTACTAGCGGGAGAAGACGAGCAGTACTTC. Its translation: CASSLLAGEDEQYF.

The chain couples TRBV6-1 to TRBJ1-5; tentatively, D is TRBD1 (5 bases). Germline V lookup: CDR1 MNHNS, CDR2 SASEGT. CDR3 length: 17 residues. V dropped 2 bases and J dropped 4 bases, with 18 bases sitting between them. DNA of the CDR3: TGTGCCAGCAGTGAACCCCAGCCGAGGCAGGGAAATCAGCCCCAGCATTTT. Translation: CASSEPQPRQGNQPQHF.

The chain links TRBV6-6 to TRBJ1-2; 7 bases are a match to TRBD1. In germline, CDR1 is MNHNY, CDR2 SVGAGI (reference sequence). The CDR3 extends over 14 amino acids. Trimming at V came to 6 bases and at J to 5 bases, leaving 9 bases not matched to a gene. This CDR3 reads CASSDREAGYGYTF. CDR3 sequence (DNA): TGTGCCAGCAGCGACAGGGAGGCTGGGTATGGCTACACCTTC.

The chain recombines TRBV5-4 with TRBJ2-3; possibly TRBD2 for D (5 bases). Germline CDR1 and CDR2: SGHNT and YYREEE (reference sequence). The CDR3 loop spans 13 amino acids. Deletions cut 4 bases from V and 1 base from J, with 7 bases between. In nucleotides, the CDR3 is TGTGCCAGCAGCGTGAGGGGCACAGATACGCAGTATTTT. Translation: CASSVRGTDTQYF.

V and J are TRBV5-4 and TRBJ2-1; unclear D gene. CDR3 length: 15 amino acids. Germline V CDR1 and CDR2: SGHNT, YYREEE (reference sequence). V lost 3 bases, J lost 1 base, and 11 bases lay in between. CDR3 amino acids: CASSWYAGSYNEQFF. CDR3 nucleotides: TGTGCCAGCAGCTGGTATGCAGGTTCCTACAATGAGCAGTTCTTC. Supplemented by reference TRBV5-4 and TRBJ2-1, the full variable domain reads ETGVTQSPTHLIKTRGQQVTLRCSSQSGHNTVSWYQQALGQGPQFIFQYYREEENGRGNFPPRFSGLQFPNYSSELNVNALELDDSALYLCASSWYAGSYNEQFFGPGTRLTVL.

The gene calls are TRBV11-2 and TRBJ2-7; tentative D call: TRBD2 (5 bases). Germline V gene lookup returns CDR1 SGHAT and CDR2 FQNNGV. Trimming took 8 bases from V and 2 from J, leaving 10 bases between them. There are 12 residues in the CDR3. The CDR3 coding sequence is TGTGCCAGCGAACTCGGGACCTACGAGCAGTACTTC. It specifies CASELGTYEQYF. Combining the CDR3 with reference TRBV11-2 and TRBJ2-7 gives the whole variable domain EAGVAQSPRYKIIEKRQSVAFWCNPISGHATLYWYQQILGQGPKLLIQFQNNGVVDDSQLPKDRFSAERLKGVDSTLKIQPAKLEDSAVYLCASELGTYEQYFGPGTRLTVT.

The chain has TRBV7-2 and TRBJ1-1; 8 bases match TRBD1. J was trimmed by 4 bases and V by 3 bases; bases with no gene match: 4. Per the germline V gene, CDR1 is SGHTA and CDR2 is FQGNSA. The CDR3 contains 14 residues. CDR3 nucleotide sequence: TGTGCCAGCAGCTTTCAGGGGGCTGCCACTGAAGCTTTCTTT. Its translation: CASSFQGAATEAFF.

The rearrangement joins TRBV9 to TRBJ2-3, with D uncertain. V was pared by 0 bases and J by 0 bases, with 8 bases between. The CDR3 spans 15 residues. The germline gives CDR1 SGDLS, CDR2 YYNGEE. CDR3 bases: TGTGCCAGCAGCGTAGACGGTGTTAGCACAGATACGCAGTATTTT. Protein product: CASSVDGVSTDTQYF.

The rearrangement joins TRBV5-1 to TRBJ2-7; D remains unclear. CDR1 SGHRS and CDR2 YFSETQ come from the germline V gene. With 5 bases removed from V and 6 bases from J, the gap between germline ends came to 12 bases. The CDR3 loop spans 12 amino acids. The CDR3 DNA sequence: TGCGCCAGCAGAGAGCACAGCCTCGAGCAGTACTTC. This translates into CASREHSLEQYF.

The chain combines TRBV4-2 with TRBJ2-3, with D tentatively TRBD2 (7 bases). The germline gives CDR1 LGHNA, CDR2 YNFKEQ. CDR3 length: 16 residues. Trimming pared 3 bases from V and 4 bases from J, leaving 17 bases between. CDR3 DNA sequence: TGTGCCAGCAGCCAGCCGTCGGGGGGCCAATCAGATACGCAGTATTTT. It specifies CASSQPSGGQSDTQYF.

The CDR3 nucleotides read TGTGCCAGCAGCTTAGGGAGGGGGACAGGGGCCCCCTACGAGCAGTACTTC. Translating gives CASSLGRGTGAPYEQYF. V is TRBV7-2 and J is TRBJ2-7; TRBD1 aligns across 10 bases. The CDR3 runs to 17 residues. V dropped 1 base and J dropped 2; count of bases not matched to a gene: 8. Germline V gene data show CDR1 as SGHTA and CDR2 as FQGNSA.

This clone has a handful of counts. The V call is TRBV19, the J call TRBJ1-4, with D hard to call. CDR1 and CDR2 (germline): LNHDA, SQIVND (reference sequence). V was trimmed by 3 bases and J by 2 bases, leaving 7 bases between them. The CDR3 loop spans 14 amino acids. The CDR3 loop reads CASSMSATNEKLFF. DNA for the CDR3: TGTGCCAGTAGTATGAGTGCGACTAATGAAAAACTGTTTTTT.

This chain uses TRBV18 with TRBJ2-7, with D perhaps TRBD2 (7 bases). Per germline, CDR1 KGHSH and CDR2 LQKENI. The CDR3 is 14 amino acids. Trimming took 2 bases from V and 5 from J, leaving 13 bases between them. The CDR3 DNA sequence: TGTGCCAGCTCACCAGCGGGGGCGCAGGACGAGCAGTACTTC. Its translation: CASSPAGAQDEQYF.

The chain has TRBV2 and TRBJ2-7; 9 bases map to TRBD1. After removal of 8 bases from V and 9 bases from J, the junction contained 8 bases not matched to a gene. The CDR3 covers 12 residues. CDR1 and CDR2 (germline): SNHLY, FYNNEI. Here the CDR3 reads CASGRQGEAQYF. The CDR3 DNA reads as TGTGCCAGCGGCAGACAGGGGGAGGCGCAGTACTTC.

The chain carries TRBV13 and TRBJ1-2, with 8 bases fitting TRBD1. The trim removed 3 bases at V and 3 bases at J, leaving 9 bases unmatched. Germline V gene lookup returns CDR1 PRHDT and CDR2 FYEKMQ (reference sequence). This CDR3 is 16 amino acids long. In DNA form, the CDR3 reads TGTGCCAGCAGCTTTTCAATGGACAGGGATGACTATGGCTACACCTTC. This gives the protein CASSFSMDRDDYGYTF.

This clone was picked up a small number of times. V usage is TRBV13 and J usage is TRBJ2-5; D perhaps matches TRBD1 (5 bases). Germline assignment: CDR1 PRHDT and CDR2 FYEKMQ (reference sequence). This CDR3 has 14 amino acids. Trimming left V 2 bases short and J 2 bases short, with 9 bases between. The CDR3 DNA sequence: TGTGCCAGCAGCTTACAGGGAAGACAAGAGACCCAGTACTTC. Amino acids: CASSLQGRQETQYF.

The rearrangement uses TRBV27 and TRBJ1-6, with a possible D match to TRBD1 (6 bases). The CDR3 contains 14 residues. The germline V gene encodes CDR1 MNHEY and CDR2 SMNVEV (reference sequence). The V end lost 4 bases, the J end lost 8 bases, and 12 bases lay between the germline ends. CDR3 nucleotides: TGTGCCAGCAGTTCGGGGCAGGGGTATTCACCCCTCCACTTT. Protein product: CASSSGQGYSPLHF.

This chain links TRBV7-8 with TRBJ2-7; 7 bases align to TRBD2. J lost 2 bases, V lost 0 bases, and 7 bases had no gene match. The CDR3 spans 16 residues. CDR1 is SGHVS, CDR2 FQNEAQ, per germline. Written as DNA, the CDR3 is TGTGCCAGCAGCTTAGCGGAAGCGGGGTCCCCCTACGAGCAGTACTTC. Its translation: CASSLAEAGSPYEQYF.

This sequence joins TRBV27 and TRBJ1-4; the D gene is possibly TRBD1 (6 bases). V gave up 5 bases and J gave up 6 bases, with 16 bases separating them. The CDR3 sequence is 15 residues long. CDR1 is MNHEY, CDR2 SMNVEV, per germline (reference sequence). CDR3 coding DNA: TGTGCCAGCAGTCCCGTACAGGGTACAGATGAAAAACTGTTTTTT. It yields the protein CASSPVQGTDEKLFF.

This chain connects TRBV18 to TRBJ1-2, with D possibly TRBD1 on 5 matching bases. Trimming stripped 3 bases from V and 8 bases from J, with 10 bases between. CDR3 length: 12 amino acids. The germline gives CDR1 KGHSH, CDR2 LQKENI. In DNA, the CDR3 is TGTGCCAGCTCACCTGGGCAGGGAGGCTACACCTTC. Translation gives CASSPGQGGYTF. The full variable domain, rest sourced from reference TRBV18 and TRBJ1-2, is NAGVMQNPRHLVRRRGQEARLRCSPMKGHSHVYWYRQLPEEGLKFMVYLQKENIIDESGMPKERFSAEFPKEGPSILRIQQVVRGDSAAYFCASSPGQGGYTFGSGTRLTVV.

The chain recombines TRBV19 with TRBJ1-5; D gene unclear. V gave up 4 bases and J gave up 1 base, with 14 bases separating them. The CDR3 totals 16 residues. Per germline, CDR1 LNHDA and CDR2 SQIVND (reference sequence). CDR3 nucleotide sequence: TGTGCCAGTAGTAGGTCCGGTGGAGGGAGCAATCAGCCCCAGCATTTT. This gives the protein CASSRSGGGSNQPQHF.

The chain links TRBV19 to TRBJ1-4; a possible D gene is TRBD1 (6 bases). Germline V gives CDR1 LNHDA, CDR2 SQIVND (reference sequence). CDR3 length equals 15 residues. Trimming pared 5 bases from V and 2 bases from J, leaving 12 bases between. CDR3 DNA sequence: TGTGCCAGTAGTGGCAGCCAGGGGACTAATGAAAAACTGTTTTTT. Translation: CASSGSQGTNEKLFF. Drawing the rest from reference TRBV19 and TRBJ1-4, the complete variable domain is DGGITQSPKYLFRKEGQNVTLSCEQNLNHDAMYWYRQDPGQGLRLIYYSQIVNDFQKGDIAEGYSVSREKKESFPLTVTSAQKNPTAFYLCASSGSQGTNEKLFFGSGTQLSVL.

This sequence joins TRBV6-6 and TRBJ2-1; the match to TRBD1 covers 9 bases. Losses at the gene ends were 5 bases for V and 4 bases for J; bases not matched to a gene: 9. Germline loops: CDR1 MNHNY, CDR2 SVGAGI (reference sequence). The CDR3 is made up of 16 amino acids. CDR3 region: CASSIQPGQGYNEQFF. The CDR3 nucleotides read TGTGCCAGCAGTATACAACCGGGACAGGGTTACAATGAGCAGTTCTTC.